In this sample, the clone carrying this T cell receptor (beta chain) turned up many times. The antigen is undetermined. From the RT-PCR reads, TCRdb called clonotypes with MiXCR, one entry per CDR3 protein. The sample holds approximately 500,000 distinct CDR3 sequences, 13% seen once. The data belong to a study of response to subunit inactivated influenza vaccine. General study points: The study's authors posited that every seasonal influenza vaccination enlists few new T cells.

V lost 3 bases and J lost 0, with 10 bases in between. The CDR3 extends over 15 amino acids. This clonotype was obtained from a man between 50 and 59 years old who received an inactivated influenza vaccine. The starting material was PBMCs from blood, obtained 45 days after vaccination. The chain recombines TRBV12-3 or TRBV12-4 with TRBJ2-3, with a tentative D call TRBD2 (6 bases). For the CDR3, the DNA is TGTGCCAGCAGTTTCGCGGGGACTAGCACAGATACGCAGTATTTT. This encodes CASSFAGTSTDTQYF.